This T cell receptor (beta chain) was documented in a study of CD8 T cells in Susac syndrome. The CDR3 spans 15 residues. The V gene's germline CDR1 is SNHLY and CDR2 FYNNEI. Losses at the gene ends were 5 bases for V and 2 bases for J; bases not matched to a gene: 6. The RNA input was roughly 0.5 to 1 ug, and it was reverse transcribed with random hexamers. TCRdb reanalysed the immunoSEQ multiplex PCR reads using MiXCR and keeps one entry per CDR3 protein. The table has around 170,000 distinct CDR3 sequences, approximately 94% seen once. Source material: CD4+ T cells from PBMCs. The chain couples TRBV2 to TRBJ2-5, with TRBD1 matching over 9 bases. This TCR was sampled from a human donor with Susac syndrome. The CDR3 nucleotides read TGTGCCAGCAGTCCCTACGGGACAGGGCAAGAGACCCAGTACTTC. Protein: CASSPYGTGQETQYF. The full variable domain, its missing parts supplied by reference TRBV2 and TRBJ2-5, is EPEVTQTPSHQVTQMGQEVILRCVPISNHLYFYWYRQILGQKVEFLVSFYNNEISEKSEIFDDQFSVERPDGSNFTLKIRSTKLEDSAMYFCASSPYGTGQETQYFGPGTRLLVL.